This T cell receptor (beta chain) was retrieved from a study of graft-versus-host responses after intestinal transplantation. Study-level points and caveats: Allograft clonal ratios (graft-versus-host to host-versus-graft) were high in patients who had graft-donor T cell macrochimerism.

Sequencing was performed with immunoSEQ multiplex PCR; in TCRdb, only in-frame clones are kept and a portion is missing. The table has approximately 54,000 clones, approximately 84% seen once. Points on this clone: Its antigen remains unknown.

Germline V gives CDR1 MNHNS, CDR2 SASEGT. The length of the CDR3 is 15 residues. V lost 6 bases, J lost 10 bases, and 19 bases lay in between. The rearrangement joins TRBV6-1 to TRBJ1-6; D remains ambiguous. The sequencing here drew on unstimulated CD4+ T cells sorted from spleen or lymph node cells, taken before transplant. The TCR originated in a human donor who was the organ donor for an intestinal transplant. The CDR3 DNA follows: TGTGCCAGCAGCCGATCAACGAGGTTAAGGTCACCCCTCCACTTT. This gives the protein CASSRSTRLRSPLHF.